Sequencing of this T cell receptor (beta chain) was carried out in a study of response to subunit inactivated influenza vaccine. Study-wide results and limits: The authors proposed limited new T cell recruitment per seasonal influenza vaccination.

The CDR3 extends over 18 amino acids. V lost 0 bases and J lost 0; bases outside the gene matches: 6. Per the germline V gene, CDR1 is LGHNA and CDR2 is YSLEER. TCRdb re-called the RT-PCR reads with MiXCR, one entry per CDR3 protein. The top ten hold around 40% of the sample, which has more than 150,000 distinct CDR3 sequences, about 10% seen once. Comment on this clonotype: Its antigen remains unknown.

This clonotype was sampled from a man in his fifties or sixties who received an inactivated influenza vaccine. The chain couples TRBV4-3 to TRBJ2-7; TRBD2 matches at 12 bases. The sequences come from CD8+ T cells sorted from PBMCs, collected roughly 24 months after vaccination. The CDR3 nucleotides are TGCGCCAGCAGCCAAGATACTAGCGGGAGGCCAAGCTCCTACGAGCAGTACTTC. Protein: CASSQDTSGRPSSYEQYF.